This entry lists 27 T cell receptor beta chains sequenced from one sample in a study of persistence of HIV-infected CD4 T cells. The libraries were made with immunoSEQ version 4 in survey mode. Assay: immunoSEQ multiplex PCR; the TCRdb copy retains only in-frame clones and omits some. The sample shows tens of thousands of clones, roughly four fifths of them seen only once. Their cognate antigens are unknown. Stimulation used 9 to 10 ug/mL lysate from CMV-infected fibroblasts. Memory cells lacking CD40L and CD69 with high CD45RO were sorted. The sample in question was CD4+ T cells sorted from PBMCs after approximately 19-hour stimulation, obtained from a patient who received antiretroviral therapy. All receptors come from an adult man with HIV who was CMV-seropositive.

V is TRBV6-5 and J is TRBJ2-1, with 9 bases that match TRBD2. The CDR3 loop spans 15 amino acids. Per the germline V gene, CDR1 is MNHEY and CDR2 is SVGAGI. J gave up 9 bases and V 9 bases, and 15 bases lay outside the gene matches. The CDR3 sequence: CASMRGGNSLGEQFF. In DNA, the CDR3 is TGTGCCAGTATGCGGGGGGGTAATAGTTTGGGTGAGCAGTTCTTC.

This rearrangement joins TRBV19 to TRBJ2-3; 14 bases are a match to TRBD2. J was trimmed by 3 bases and V by 4 bases; bases with no gene match: 6. Germline V gives CDR1 LNHDA, CDR2 SQIVND (reference sequence). This CDR3 contains 17 residues. CDR3 DNA: TGTGCCAGTAGTAATCCGACTAGCGGGGGGGGAACAGATACGCAGTATTTT. Translated, it gives CASSNPTSGGGTDTQYF.

J is TRBJ2-1 and V is TRBV6-5; D not resolved. Germline V lookup: CDR1 MNHEY, CDR2 SVGAGI. Trimming took off 5 bases at V and 4 bases at J, with 15 bases between the two ends. This CDR3 has 15 amino acids. In nucleotides, the CDR3 is TGTGCCAGCAGTCCCGTTTCACAGCTATACAATGAGCAGTTCTTC. Protein: CASSPVSQLYNEQFF.

The chain combines TRBV3-1 (or the pseudogene TRBV3-2) with TRBJ1-1; 10 bases are shared with TRBD1. The CDR3 has 15 amino acids. Germline trimming cut 4 bases from V and 10 bases from J; bases unmatched to any gene: 12. Germline V gives CDR1 LGHDT, CDR2 YNNKEL (reference sequence). CDR3 in DNA: TGTGCCAGCAGCCCCGACAGGGGGCTAGGCGTAGTAGCTTTCTTT. Translating gives CASSPDRGLGVVAFF.

As DNA, the CDR3 is TGTGCCAGCTCACCACCGGTTTCGGATGAGCAGTTCTTC. Translating gives CASSPPVSDEQFF. The gene calls are TRBV18 and TRBJ2-1; no definite D call. This CDR3 has 13 residues. CDR1 is KGHSH and CDR2 is LQKENI in the germline V gene. Between the trimmed V and J ends, which lost 0 bases and 8 bases, there was a span of 8 bases.

This clone was recorded only once. This sequence joins TRBV6-5 and TRBJ1-5; D is uncertain. Germline V gene lookup returns CDR1 MNHEY and CDR2 SVGAGI. Trimming removed 4 bases from V and 0 bases from J, with 10 bases in between. This CDR3 is built from 15 residues. CDR3 amino acids: CASSLRVHSNQPQHF. In DNA form, the CDR3 reads TGTGCCAGCAGTTTAAGGGTACATAGCAATCAGCCCCAGCATTTT.

The V call is TRBV7-2, the J call TRBJ2-1; D is uncertain. V shed 5 bases and J shed 4 bases, with 12 bases lying between them. The CDR3 loop spans 14 amino acids. Germline V CDR1 and CDR2: SGHTA, FQGNSA. The CDR3: CASSTDGTYNEQFF. The DNA for the CDR3 is TGTGCCAGCAGCACAGATGGCACTTACAATGAGCAGTTCTTC.

The chain employs TRBV21-1 and TRBJ2-1; the D call TRBD2 from the table was never checked on the DNA. TRBV21-1 is a pseudogene segment. The CDR3 is made up of 17 amino acids. Here the CDR3 reads CASSKETSGVYYNEQFF. The DNA of the CDR3 is TGTGCCAGCAGCAAAGAGACTAGCGGGGTCTACTACAATGAGCAGTTCTTC.

The chain is built from TRBV28 and TRBJ1-2; D is possibly TRBD1 (5 bases). Germline V gene data show CDR1 as MDHEN and CDR2 as SYDVKM. Trimming cost V 6 bases and J 7 bases, with 24 bases left between them. This CDR3 comprises 16 residues. The CDR3 DNA sequence: TGTGCCAGCAGACCTTCACCCCAACCCCCCAGGGCTGGCTACACCTTC. Protein: CASRPSPQPPRAGYTF.

This chain uses TRBV3-1 (or the pseudogene TRBV3-2) with TRBJ1-2; the match to TRBD1 covers 7 bases. Trimming cost V 1 base and J 4 bases; bases outside gene matches: 9. The germline V gene has CDR1 LGHDT and CDR2 YNNKEL (reference sequence). CDR3 length: 16 amino acids. In DNA form, the CDR3 reads TGTGCCAGCAGCCAAGTCGGGACAGTCCCTTCCTATGGCTACACCTTC. It translates to CASSQVGTVPSYGYTF.

This clone was counted a few times. The rearrangement links TRBV28 to TRBJ1-4, with a tentative D call TRBD1 (5 bases). This CDR3 is 14 amino acids long. CDR1 is MDHEN, CDR2 SYDVKM, per germline. V dropped 6 bases and J dropped 3 bases, with 11 bases sitting between them. The CDR3 DNA reads as TGTGCCAGCAGCACAGGCGGTTCTAATGAAAAACTGTTTTTT. This encodes CASSTGGSNEKLFF.

The gene calls are TRBV5-4 and TRBJ2-3; TRBD2 matches 9 bases. This CDR3 has 14 residues. Germline CDR1 SGHNT, CDR2 YYREEE (reference sequence). The junction had 2 bases not matched to a gene; V was cut back by 0 bases and J by 6 bases. CDR3 sequence: CASSLGLAGDTQYF. The CDR3, as DNA: TGTGCCAGCAGCTTGGGGCTAGCGGGGGATACGCAGTATTTT.

CDR3 nucleotide sequence: TGTGCCAGCAGCTTAGATCCGGGACTGAACACTGAAGCTTTCTTT. It specifies CASSLDPGLNTEAFF. The V call is TRBV7-2, the J call TRBJ1-1, with D perhaps matching TRBD1 (5 bases). Germline lookup yields CDR1 SGHTA and CDR2 FQGNSA. Trimming stripped 1 base from V and 0 bases from J, with 9 bases between. The CDR3 has 15 amino acids.

V usage is TRBV2 and J usage is TRBJ2-6; D gene unclear. This CDR3 contains 17 residues. Germline V gene data show CDR1 as SNHLY and CDR2 as FYNNEI. Trimming took off 0 bases at V and 2 bases at J, with 11 bases between the two ends. The CDR3 nucleotides read TGTGCCAGCAGTGAAGCGTGGAGTAGGACTGGGGCCAACGTCCTGACTTTC. The encoded protein is CASSEAWSRTGANVLTF.

The gene calls are TRBV7-3 and TRBJ2-2; 9 bases map to TRBD1. Germline V gives CDR1 SGHTA, CDR2 FQGTGA. V lost 5 bases and J lost 3; bases outside the gene matches: 4. The CDR3 has 15 amino acids. CDR3: CASSPTGGDTGELFF. The CDR3 DNA is TGTGCCAGCAGCCCGACAGGGGGGGACACCGGGGAGCTGTTTTTT.

The chain employs TRBV6-1 and TRBJ1-2; D is perhaps TRBD1 (6 bases). Deletions cut 0 bases from V and 4 bases from J, with 12 bases between. CDR3 length: 15 amino acids. Germline V gives CDR1 MNHNS, CDR2 SASEGT. CDR3 bases: TGTGCCAGCAGTGAAGCGCCCGGACAGAGCTATGGCTACACCTTC. This translates into CASSEAPGQSYGYTF.

This clone has just a few counts. The gene calls are TRBV7-6 and TRBJ1-1; no clear D gene. The CDR3 length is 14 residues. Trimming stripped 1 base from V and 0 bases from J, with 6 bases between. Germline lookup yields CDR1 SGHVS and CDR2 FNYEAQ. The CDR3 region is CASSLERMNTEAFF. The CDR3 DNA is TGTGCCAGCAGCTTAGAAAGGATGAACACTGAAGCTTTCTTT.

V usage is TRBV7-9 and J usage is TRBJ1-1; D gene ambiguous. Germline V gene lookup returns CDR1 SEHNR and CDR2 FQNEAQ (reference sequence). The CDR3 has 13 amino acids. V lost 3 bases and J 1 base, leaving 6 bases between the germline ends. The CDR3 nucleotides read TGTGCCAGCAGCTTTAGTGGGAACACTGAAGCTTTCTTT. Protein sequence: CASSFSGNTEAFF.

This clone was detected a few times. This chain uses TRBV19 with TRBJ1-2; maybe TRBD1 (5 bases). Trimming removed 5 bases at V and 0 bases at J, with 16 bases between. Germline CDR1 is LNHDA and CDR2 is SQIVND (reference sequence). The CDR3 contains 16 residues. CDR3 amino acids: CASSRTTVQANYGYTF. CDR3 nucleotide sequence: TGTGCCAGTAGTCGAACGACGGTACAGGCTAACTATGGCTACACCTTC.

The rearrangement links TRBV5-8 to TRBJ2-6, with 8 positions matching TRBD1. The CDR3 has 18 amino acids. The ends lost 2 bases at V and 3 bases at J; junction bases unmatched: 10. From germline, CDR1 is SGHTS and CDR2 YDEGEE. The CDR3: CASSLGRGRTGGANVLTF. The CDR3 nucleotides are TGTGCCAGCAGCTTAGGCAGGGGGCGCACCGGTGGGGCCAACGTCCTGACTTTC.

The chain links TRBV5-1 to TRBJ2-3; possible D gene TRBD1, 5 bases. Germline assignment: CDR1 SGHRS and CDR2 YFSETQ. This CDR3 spans 15 amino acids. Trimming removed 0 bases at V and 4 bases at J, with 12 bases between. DNA for the CDR3: TGCGCCAGCAGCTTGGAAGGCAGGGCCGCAGATACGCAGTATTTT. Residues: CASSLEGRAADTQYF.

This chain links TRBV20-1 with TRBJ1-2; D call uncertain. This CDR3 region has 11 residues. Germline CDR1 reads DFQATT; CDR2 reads SNEGSKA (reference sequence). Trimming cost V 6 bases and J 7 bases, with 12 bases left between them. Written as DNA, the CDR3 is TGCAGTGCCCGGACGTTGAGTGGCTACACCTTC. Its translation is CSARTLSGYTF.

In regard to this clone: At one end, the junction sequence differs from germline, possibly due to a read error. CDR3 coding DNA: TGTGCCAGCAGATTAGGGAGAGTTAACTCCTACAATGAGCAGTTCTTC. This gives the protein CASRLGRVNSYNEQFF. This chain uses TRBV7-2 with TRBJ2-1, with D possibly matching TRBD2 (5 bases). CDR1 and CDR2 (germline): SGHTA, FQGNSA. CDR3 length: 16 residues.

The rearrangement joins TRBV12-3 or TRBV12-4 to TRBJ2-7; unclear D gene. V lost 3 bases to trimming and J lost 7 bases, with 13 bases between them. This CDR3 has 13 amino acids. For the CDR3, the DNA is TGTGCCAGCAGTTTCTGGGGAAGTCGAGAGCAGTACTTC. Translating gives CASSFWGSREQYF.

The chain carries TRBV2 and TRBJ2-7, with a tentative D call TRBD2 (5 bases). Germline V gives CDR1 SNHLY, CDR2 FYNNEI. Trimming shortened V by 6 bases and J by 7 bases, and 10 bases separated the two germline ends. This CDR3 has 11 amino acids. The CDR3 nucleotides read TGTGCCAGCAGCTTAGCGATAGAGCAGTACTTC. This sequence encodes CASSLAIEQYF.

The rearrangement joins TRBV27 to TRBJ2-7, with TRBD1 matching over 7 bases. Germline loops: CDR1 MNHEY, CDR2 SMNVEV (reference sequence). The CDR3 is 12 residues long. J gave up 6 bases and V 5 bases, and 4 bases lay outside the gene matches. This chain's CDR3 is CASSLTGVEQYF. CDR3 in DNA: TGTGCCAGCAGTCTTACAGGGGTCGAGCAGTACTTC.

The chain has TRBV11-1 and TRBJ2-7; D assignment may be TRBD1 or TRBD2 (5 bases each). V shed 2 bases and J shed 1 base, with 12 bases lying between them. In germline, CDR1 is SGHAT, CDR2 FQDESV (reference sequence). The CDR3 runs to 15 residues. CDR3 in amino acids: CASSLMGVDSYEQYF. CDR3 nucleotides: TGTGCCAGCAGCTTAATGGGGGTGGATTCCTACGAGCAGTACTTC.